This T cell receptor (beta chain) derives from a study of glioma-infiltrating T cells. This clonotype was recorded only once. Using RNA template, CDR3s of TCR alpha and beta were amplified with iRepertoire arm-PCR. Each CDR3 protein gets one entry after TCRdb re-called the multiplex PCR reads with MiXCR. The sample includes roughly 200,000 distinct CDR3 sequences, under 55% seen only once; the top ten take over 4%. This CDR3 has 14 amino acids. V shed 3 bases and J shed 5 bases, with 13 bases lying between them. This TCR was recovered from a human donor with low-grade glioma or glioblastoma, undergoing nonglioma brain surgery, or in good health (not recorded which). Sequenced sample: glioma tissue, nonneoplastic brain tissue, or PBMCs (not recorded which). V is TRBV12-3 or TRBV12-4 and J is TRBJ2-5, with TRBD2 as a possible D gene (6 bases). The chain's CDR3 is CASSFNAGRETQYF. The CDR3 DNA reads TGTGCCAGCAGTTTTAACGCGGGGAGGGAGACCCAGTACTTC.